This TCR beta chain was sequenced during a study of blood T cell repertoires in COVID-19. CDR1 SGHNT and CDR2 YYREEE come from the germline V gene (reference sequence). J was trimmed by 7 bases and V by 5 bases; bases with no gene match: 12. The CDR3 has 15 residues. Profiling relied on immunoSEQ multiplex PCR, and the TCRdb table lists in-frame clones only, not all of them. The data contain 200,000 to 250,000 clones, 84% of them singletons. What was sequenced was PBMCs or T cells enriched from blood (not recorded which). The sequence came from a woman in her 40s who had recovered from COVID-19. This chain uses TRBV5-4 with TRBJ1-2, with 9 bases fitting TRBD1. The CDR3 loop is CASSPTGTGLIGYTF. The CDR3 coding sequence is TGTGCCAGCAGTCCAACCGGGACAGGGTTGATTGGCTACACCTTC.